These 5 T cell receptor beta chains were all obtained from the same sample, sequenced in a study of shared clonotypes between healthy human individuals. Libraries were prepared by immunoSEQ multiplex PCR; TCRdb keeps only in-frame clonotypes and omits some of them. The table includes about 490,000 clones, about 82% detected once. Material for sequencing was PBMCs. These receptors were obtained from a middle-aged woman in good health. Some clones in this sample may be carry-over from other donors' samples.

The genes are TRBV7-2 and TRBJ1-3, with 10 bases lining up with TRBD1. J gave up 0 bases and V 3 bases, and 8 bases lay outside the gene matches. CDR3 size: 18 residues. Germline V gene sequence: CDR1 SGHTA, CDR2 FQGNSA. The CDR3 reads CASSFTDRDRGSGNTIYF. CDR3 in DNA: TGTGCCAGCAGCTTTACCGACCGGGACAGGGGCTCTGGAAACACCATATATTTT.

In its sample, this clone was seen a few times. The gene calls are TRBV25-1 and TRBJ2-7; D may be TRBD1 (6 bases). The germline V gene encodes CDR1 MGHDK and CDR2 SYGVNS. This CDR3 is built from 11 residues. V lost 1 base and J 8 bases, leaving 6 bases between the germline ends. CDR3 sequence reads: CASSEWDKQYF. DNA of the CDR3: TGTGCCAGCAGTGAATGGGACAAGCAGTACTTC.

The chain carries TRBV7-7 and TRBJ2-7, with D perhaps matching TRBD2 (5 bases). The ends were cut back, 5 bases at V and 1 base at J, with 12 bases in the middle. The CDR3 length is 14 residues. CDR1 SSHAT and CDR2 FNYEAQ come from the germline V gene (reference sequence). The CDR3 here is CASSRNPGSYEQYF. CDR3 bases: TGTGCCAGCAGCCGAAACCCGGGGTCCTACGAGCAGTACTTC.

As regards this clone: A far larger clone is a single base away, which makes a read error likely. This chain joins TRBV5-6 and TRBJ1-1, with TRBD1 identical over 8 bases. Germline assignment: CDR1 SGHDT and CDR2 YYEEEE. This CDR3 contains 16 residues. Trimming at V came to 0 bases and at J to 7 bases, leaving 11 bases not matched to a gene. The CDR3 DNA is TGTGCCAGCAGCTTGGCCTGGACAGGGCGGGGGGTTGAAGCTTTCTTT. Translating it yields CASSLAWTGRGVEAFF.

This chain connects TRBV2 to TRBJ1-2, with D perhaps TRBD1 (5 bases). This CDR3 has 14 amino acids. Trimming shortened V by 6 bases and J by 4 bases, and 15 bases separated the two germline ends. Germline CDR1 SNHLY, CDR2 FYNNEI. CDR3 coding DNA: TGTGCCAGCAGCCCTTTCCAGGGTGCCTATGGCTACACCTTC. Residues: CASSPFQGAYGYTF. Full variable domain (outside the CDR3, taken from reference TRBV2 and TRBJ1-2): EPEVTQTPSHQVTQMGQEVILRCVPISNHLYFYWYRQILGQKVEFLVSFYNNEISEKSEIFDDQFSVERPDGSNFTLKIRSTKLEDSAMYFCASSPFQGAYGYTFGSGTRLTVV.